One sample yielded the 6 T cell receptor beta chains listed below, sequenced in a study of OX40 agonist ivuxolimab in advanced cancers. Some clones are missing from TCRdb's copy, which holds only in-frame ones; the method was immunoSEQ multiplex PCR. The sample shows some 25,000 clones, around 67% of them seen only once. The input for sequencing was CD4+ or CD8+ T cells sorted from blood, taken in a trial of the OX40 agonist ivuxolimab. Receptors originate from an adult with an advanced solid tumor such as melanoma, head and neck, liver or kidney cancer.

The V call is TRBV6-5, the J call TRBJ2-7; a weak D match, TRBD1 (5 bases). Per germline, CDR1 MNHEY and CDR2 SVGAGI. The CDR3 totals 14 residues. Trimming removed 2 bases from V and 1 base from J, with 9 bases in between. The chain's CDR3 is CASSYGQGSYEQYF. CDR3 nucleotides: TGTGCCAGCAGTTACGGTCAGGGTTCCTACGAGCAGTACTTC.

V is TRBV28 and J is TRBJ2-7, with no clear D. Germline assignment: CDR1 MDHEN and CDR2 SYDVKM. V was clipped by 5 bases and J by 3 bases, with 5 bases between them. The CDR3 consists of 11 residues. For the CDR3, the DNA is TGTGCCAGCAGTCAGAACTACGAGCAGTACTTC. It translates to CASSQNYEQYF. Full variable domain (rest looked up from reference TRBV28 and TRBJ2-7): DVKVTQSSRYLVKRTGEKVFLECVQDMDHENMFWYRQDPGLGLRLIYFSYDVKMKEKGDIPEGYSVSREKKERFSLILESASTNQTSMYLCASSQNYEQYFGPGTRLTVT.

This clone turned up a few times. V and J are TRBV7-9 and TRBJ1-1; perhaps TRBD1 as D (5 bases). Trimming shortened V by 5 bases and J by 11 bases, and 18 bases separated the two germline ends. The length of the CDR3 is 13 residues. Germline CDR1 reads SEHNR; CDR2 reads FQNEAQ (reference sequence). CDR3 DNA sequence: TGTGCCAGCAGCCCGATGGGGCGTCCCGAGGCTTTCTTT. It codes for CASSPMGRPEAFF.

This chain connects TRBV7-9 to TRBJ1-5, with 10 bases that match TRBD1. Germline V gene data show CDR1 as SEHNR and CDR2 as FQNEAQ (reference sequence). The V and J ends lost 1 base and 6 bases, in that order; junction bases with no gene match: 3. CDR3 size: 15 residues. This CDR3 is CASSLGQGAIQPQHF. The DNA for the CDR3 is TGTGCCAGCAGCTTAGGACAGGGGGCAATTCAGCCCCAGCATTTT.

The V call is TRBV23-1, the J call TRBJ1-1, with TRBD1 identical over 10 bases. TRBV23-1 is recorded as an ORF, its role being uncertain. Trimming took 0 bases from V and 3 from J; bases not matched to a gene: 10. This CDR3 comprises 18 residues. CDR3 residues: CASSQSSTGQGPYTEAFF. The CDR3 DNA reads TGCGCCAGCAGTCAATCGAGTACGGGACAGGGGCCCTACACTGAAGCTTTCTTT.

CDR3 protein: CASSQGTLPRETQYF. The CDR3 region has the DNA TGCGCCAGCAGCCAGGGCACTCTCCCCCGAGAGACCCAGTACTTC. J is TRBJ2-5 and V is TRBV4-3; D not resolved. Deletions cut 3 bases from V and 4 bases from J, with 15 bases between. The CDR3 spans 15 residues. Germline CDR1 reads LGHNA; CDR2 reads YSLEER.